The 22 T cell receptor beta chains given below trace back to one sample, sequenced in a study of early T cells in non-severe SARS-CoV-2 infection. Each CDR3 protein is one row after TCRdb ran MiXCR on the 5' RACE reads. The profile covers about 55,000 distinct CDR3 sequences, with under 15% appearing a single time and roughly 3.4% taken by the ten largest. Sample: whole blood. Receptors originate from an adult who was a healthcare worker with PCR-confirmed SARS-CoV-2 infection or an uninfected control (not recorded which).

In this sample, this clonotype turned up many times. The chain has TRBV6-1 and TRBJ1-1, with TRBD1 matching 7 bases. The CDR3 has 13 amino acids. CDR1 and CDR2 (germline): MNHNS, SASEGT. Trimming at V came to 6 bases and at J to 0 bases, leaving 1 base not matched to a gene. The CDR3 loop is CASRDRMNTEAFF. For the CDR3, the DNA is TGTGCCAGCAGGGACAGGATGAACACTGAAGCTTTCTTT.

The chain recombines TRBV27 with TRBJ1-1, with D hard to call. Trimming took 1 base from V and 2 from J, leaving 8 bases between them. Per the germline V gene, CDR1 is MNHEY and CDR2 is SMNVEV (reference sequence). The CDR3 is 14 amino acids. This chain's CDR3 is CASSLFTGNTEAFF. The CDR3 nucleotides are TGTGCCAGCAGTTTATTCACGGGAAACACTGAAGCTTTCTTT.

This clonotype was counted between two and nine times. The rearrangement joins TRBV7-9 to TRBJ1-2, with D maybe TRBD1 (5 bases). Germline CDR1 reads SEHNR; CDR2 reads FQNEAQ (reference sequence). The CDR3 totals 13 residues. Deletions cut 2 bases from V and 10 bases from J, with 14 bases between. The CDR3 protein is CASSLMAEGSYTF. The CDR3 region has the DNA TGTGCCAGCAGCTTAATGGCGGAGGGGTCCTACACCTTC.

This clonotype was observed a few times. This chain joins TRBV20-1 and TRBJ2-7, with unresolved D. The germline V gene has CDR1 DFQATT and CDR2 SNEGSKA (reference sequence). The CDR3 sequence is 12 residues long. V lost 3 bases and J lost 4, with 10 bases in between. CDR3 amino acids: CSARGVYYEQYF. As DNA, the CDR3 is TGCAGTGCTAGGGGCGTATATTACGAGCAGTACTTC.

This clonotype occurred a few times. The chain carries TRBV4-2 and TRBJ2-5; TRBD2 matches 8 bases. V lost 5 bases to trimming and J lost 5 bases; unmatched junction nucleotides: 16. This CDR3 spans 17 amino acids. Germline CDR1 LGHNA, CDR2 YNFKEQ. CDR3 protein: CASSSRGREGPQETQYF. The CDR3 coding sequence is TGTGCCAGCAGCTCCCGGGGACGGGAGGGCCCTCAGGAGACCCAGTACTTC.

This clonotype was counted at least ten times. V gene TRBV2 combines with J gene TRBJ1-2, with D tentatively TRBD1 (5 bases). V lost 7 bases and J 7 bases, leaving 10 bases between the germline ends. The CDR3 consists of 11 residues. CDR1 is SNHLY, CDR2 FYNNEI, per germline. The CDR3: CASKRDLGYTF. CDR3 in DNA: TGTGCCAGCAAACGGGACCTTGGCTACACCTTC.

This clonotype came up many times. CDR3 in DNA: TGCAGCGGGGGACTAGCCTACAATGAGCAGTTCTTC. Protein sequence: CSGGLAYNEQFF. The chain joins TRBV29-1 to TRBJ2-1; 8 nucleotides match TRBD2. This CDR3 is 12 amino acids long. Losses at the gene ends were 7 bases for V and 2 bases for J; bases not matched to a gene: 1. CDR1 is SQVTM and CDR2 is ANQGSEA in the germline V gene.

This chain joins TRBV7-9 and TRBJ1-2, with TRBD1 as a possible D gene (5 bases). Trimming stripped 1 base from V and 2 bases from J, with 17 bases between. Germline loops: CDR1 SEHNR, CDR2 FQNEAQ (reference sequence). The CDR3 is 17 amino acids. The CDR3 region has the DNA TGTGCCAGCAGCTTAGGGGGCACGGCGGGGCTCAACTATGGCTACACCTTC. Amino acid sequence: CASSLGGTAGLNYGYTF.

The J gene is TRBJ2-3, the V gene TRBV20-1, with 8 bases identical to TRBD2. This CDR3 comprises 15 residues. Per germline, CDR1 DFQATT and CDR2 SNEGSKA (reference sequence). Trimming took 1 base from V and 7 from J; bases not matched to a gene: 10. This CDR3 reads CSARAGTSSSYTQYF. The CDR3 DNA sequence: TGCAGTGCTAGAGCCGGGACTAGTAGTTCATATACGCAGTATTTT.

The chain is built from TRBV4-2 and TRBJ2-1, with 8 nucleotides matching TRBD1. The CDR3 is 15 residues long. The V segment lost 5 bases and the J segment 4 bases; nucleotides outside the gene matches: 7. Germline assignment: CDR1 LGHNA and CDR2 YNFKEQ. The CDR3 DNA is TGTGCCAGCAGCATGACAGGGGAGAGATACAATGAGCAGTTCTTC. As protein: CASSMTGERYNEQFF.

The J gene is TRBJ2-3, the V gene TRBV19, with TRBD1 as a possible D gene (5 bases). This CDR3 has 12 residues. Germline V gene lookup returns CDR1 LNHDA and CDR2 SQIVND (reference sequence). Trimming cost V 4 bases and J 6 bases, with 8 bases left between them. CDR3 in amino acids: CASSTRQDTQYF. The CDR3 DNA reads as TGTGCCAGTAGTACGAGACAGGATACGCAGTATTTT.

This clonotype was seen many times. The chain combines TRBV12-2 with TRBJ2-5; the DNA was not compared with TRBD1, the D call given in the table. TRBV12-2 is designated a pseudogene. The CDR3 extends over 17 amino acids. CDR3 amino acids: CASRLARGQRAGETQYF. CDR3 DNA: TGTGCAAGTCGCTTAGCCCGGGGACAAAGGGCCGGAGAGACCCAGTACTTC.

With regard to this clonotype: A much larger clone sits a single nucleotide away, making a read error possible. This chain connects TRBV5-1 to TRBJ2-6, with 7 bases identical to TRBD2. Germline CDR1 and CDR2: SGHRS and YFSETQ. The CDR3 has 18 amino acids. The CDR3: CASSLETAGSSGGNVLTF. The CDR3, as DNA: TGCGCCAGCAGCTTGGAGACAGCGGGGTCCTCTGGGGGCAACGTCCTGACTTTC.

The chain joins TRBV21-1 to TRBJ2-5; the D segment call TRBD1 is taken from the table without a DNA check. TRBV21-1 is classified as a pseudogene. This CDR3 is built from 16 residues. The CDR3 DNA is TGTGCCAGCAGCAAAGCGCTAAGGGGGGGCATCGAGACCCAGTACTTC. Protein product: CASSKALRGGIETQYF.

The V gene is TRBV2, the J gene TRBJ1-5, with a tentative D call TRBD1 (6 bases). With 6 bases removed from V and 0 bases from J, the gap between germline ends came to 9 bases. This CDR3 has 14 amino acids. Per the germline V gene, CDR1 is SNHLY and CDR2 is FYNNEI. CDR3 coding DNA: TGTGCCAGCAGCCACAGGGATAGCAATCAGCCCCAGCATTTT. It translates to CASSHRDSNQPQHF.

This clonotype has at least ten counts. The rearrangement joins TRBV27 to TRBJ2-7; the match to TRBD2 covers 11 bases. The CDR3 has 14 amino acids. Germline lookup yields CDR1 MNHEY and CDR2 SMNVEV (reference sequence). V shed 5 bases and J 5 bases; nucleotides not matched to a gene: 5. The CDR3 DNA is TGTGCCAGCAGTATTAGCGGGAGGGTAGACGAGCAGTACTTC. As protein: CASSISGRVDEQYF.

The V gene is TRBV29-1, the J gene TRBJ2-4, with D perhaps matching TRBD1 or TRBD2 (5 bases each). CDR1 is SQVTM and CDR2 is ANQGSEA in the germline V gene. The CDR3 sequence is 12 residues long. Between the trimmed V and J ends, which lost 5 bases and 9 bases, there was a span of 14 bases. The CDR3 DNA is TGCAGCGTTCGGGGCCTCTCAGGCATTCAGTACTTC. It encodes CSVRGLSGIQYF.

This clonotype was found many times. The chain recombines TRBV6-1 with TRBJ2-1, with TRBD1 matching 9 bases. CDR1 and CDR2 (germline): MNHNS, SASEGT. The CDR3 is 16 residues long. V lost 6 bases to trimming and J lost 1 base; unmatched junction nucleotides: 7. CDR3 in DNA: TGTGCCAGCAGGGGCCCCGGGACAGGGTCCTACAATGAGCAGTTCTTC. Translation gives CASRGPGTGSYNEQFF.

At least ten counts were recorded for this clonotype. The chain combines TRBV3-1 with TRBJ2-1; 7 bases are shared with TRBD1. The CDR3 runs to 14 residues. Germline V lookup: CDR1 LGHDT, CDR2 YNNKEL (reference sequence). J was trimmed by 7 bases and V by 1 base; bases with no gene match: 4. The CDR3: CASSQVTGANEQFF. CDR3 sequence (DNA): TGTGCCAGCAGCCAAGTTACAGGGGCAAATGAGCAGTTCTTC.

J is TRBJ2-7 and V is TRBV7-2; a weak D match, TRBD2 (5 bases). V dropped 5 bases and J dropped 2 bases, with 16 bases sitting between them. This CDR3 has 15 amino acids. Germline V gene data show CDR1 as SGHTA and CDR2 as FQGNSA. The CDR3 DNA reads as TGTGCCAGCAGCCCCGGGGTCGGGGAGCCCTACGAGCAGTACTTC. Its protein is CASSPGVGEPYEQYF.

The V call is TRBV6-4, the J call TRBJ1-1; TRBD1 aligns across 8 bases. Per germline, CDR1 MRHNA and CDR2 SNTAGT. This CDR3 is 16 amino acids long. The ends lost 4 bases at V and 1 base at J; junction bases unmatched: 8. The CDR3 is CASSVRTGRTNTEAFF. Here the CDR3 DNA reads TGTGCCAGCAGTGTCAGGACAGGGCGGACGAACACTGAAGCTTTCTTT.

This clonotype was picked up a small number of times. The V and J genes are TRBV10-3 and TRBJ2-7; the D gene is possibly TRBD2 (6 bases). Germline V gives CDR1 ENHRY, CDR2 SYGVKD. The CDR3 loop spans 17 amino acids. Between the trimmed V and J ends, which lost 5 bases and 0 bases, there was a span of 20 bases. The CDR3 nucleotides read TGTGCCATCAGTCCAGGAGGGTTGGAGGGGAGCTCCTACGAGCAGTACTTC. Amino acid sequence: CAISPGGLEGSSYEQYF.